This passage covers 32 T cell receptor beta chains from one sample sequenced in a study of blood T cell repertoires in COVID-19. The method was immunoSEQ multiplex PCR; TCRdb's version includes in-frame clones alone and lacks a portion of them. In the table there are around 480,000 clones, about 85% of which are singletons. Source material: PBMCs or T cells enriched from blood (not recorded which). These receptors were obtained from a woman aged 18 to 35 who had recovered from COVID-19.

The chain uses TRBV11-2 and TRBJ2-1; a possible D gene is TRBD2 (6 bases). CDR3 size: 15 residues. V dropped 1 base and J dropped 11 bases, with 18 bases sitting between them. Germline lookup yields CDR1 SGHAT and CDR2 FQNNGV. CDR3: CASSLGGSGGNQQFF. CDR3 nucleotides: TGTGCCAGCAGCTTAGGCGGAAGTGGGGGGAATCAGCAGTTCTTC.

The chain recombines TRBV7-9 with TRBJ1-1; D is undetermined. The CDR3 runs 13 residues. Germline values: CDR1 SEHNR, CDR2 FQNEAQ (reference sequence). Trimming stripped 2 bases from V and 2 bases from J, with 6 bases between. This chain's CDR3 is CASSLPSNTEAFF. The CDR3, as DNA: TGTGCCAGCAGCTTACCGTCTAACACTGAAGCTTTCTTT.

V gene TRBV2 combines with J gene TRBJ2-3; no reliable D call. This CDR3 contains 13 residues. In germline, CDR1 is SNHLY, CDR2 FYNNEI. V was trimmed by 0 bases and J by 8 bases, leaving 9 bases between them. The CDR3 nucleotides read TGTGCCAGCAGTGAAGCTCTCGGCGGTACGCAGTATTTT. Translation: CASSEALGGTQYF.

J is TRBJ1-4 and V is TRBV5-1; 7 bases agree with TRBD1. CDR3 size: 15 residues. The germline CDR1 and CDR2 sequences are SGHRS and YFSETQ. The J segment lost 8 bases and the V segment lost 5 bases, leaving 12 bases of the junction unmatched. The CDR3 region is CASRPRQGGQEKLFF. Written as DNA, the CDR3 is TGCGCCAGCAGACCTCGACAGGGCGGACAGGAAAAACTGTTTTTT. Full variable domain (rest looked up from reference TRBV5-1 and TRBJ1-4): KAGVTQTPRYLIKTRGQQVTLSCSPISGHRSVSWYQQTPGQGLQFLFEYFSETQRNKGNFPGRFSGRQFSNSRSEMNVSTLELGDSALYLCASRPRQGGQEKLFFGSGTQLSVL.

This clone was found a few times. The rearrangement uses TRBV10-1 and TRBJ2-2; maybe TRBD1 (6 bases). V was cut by 9 bases and J by 6 bases, with 14 bases left in between. Germline assignment: CDR1 WNHNN and CDR2 SYGVQD (reference sequence). The CDR3 has 13 amino acids. CDR3 amino acids: CARRGTRPGELFF. The CDR3 coding sequence is TGCGCCAGAAGGGGGACCAGGCCCGGGGAGCTGTTTTTT.

This clone was seen more than once but under ten times. The chain couples TRBV7-2 to TRBJ2-5; D is possibly TRBD2 (7 bases). The CDR3 spans 14 residues. CDR1 is SGHTA and CDR2 is FQGNSA in the germline V gene. Between the trimmed V and J ends, which lost 0 bases and 5 bases, there was a span of 10 bases. CDR3 amino acids: CASSLAGGPETQYF. CDR3 nucleotides: TGTGCCAGCAGCTTAGCGGGGGGGCCGGAGACCCAGTACTTC.

The CDR3 loop reads CATSRPRQISTDTQYF. In nucleotides, the CDR3 is TGTGCCACCAGCCGACCCCGACAGATTAGCACAGATACGCAGTATTTT. The V gene is TRBV15, the J gene TRBJ2-3; D possibly corresponds to TRBD1 (5 bases). Trimming removed 5 bases from V and 0 bases from J, with 15 bases in between. Germline CDR1 is LNHNV and CDR2 is YYDKDF (reference sequence). The CDR3 sequence is 16 residues long.

The chain combines TRBV18 with TRBJ1-1, with 7 bases identical to TRBD1. This CDR3 spans 14 amino acids. V was pared by 1 base and J by 4 bases, with 3 bases of the junction left unmatched. Germline V CDR1 and CDR2: KGHSH, LQKENI. The CDR3 sequence: CASSPQGASTEAFF. In nucleotides, the CDR3 is TGTGCCAGCTCACCACAGGGGGCTAGCACTGAAGCTTTCTTT.

Of note for this clone: The sample contains more than one DNA sequence encoding this CDR3. This chain joins TRBV30 and TRBJ1-2; D uncertain. The germline V gene has CDR1 GTSNPN and CDR2 SVGIG (reference sequence). This CDR3 has 12 residues. Trimming cost V 2 bases and J 4 bases, with 8 bases left between them. The CDR3 coding sequence is TGTGCCTGGAGTCAAGAGGGCTATGGCTACACCTTC. This sequence encodes CAWSQEGYGYTF.

CDR3 in DNA: TGTGCCAGCAGCTTCCACTATCCGCGGGCCCTCAACCAATCAGCCCAGCATTTT. Amino acids: CASSFHYPRALNQSAQHF. The chain has TRBV7-6 and TRBJ1-5; no clear D. Germline CDR1 reads SGHVS; CDR2 reads FNYEAQ. This CDR3 is 18 amino acids long. V was trimmed by 3 bases and J by 11 bases, leaving 29 bases between them.

The count of this clone is one. The V and J genes are TRBV5-1 and TRBJ2-5; 8 nucleotides align to TRBD1. Germline loops: CDR1 SGHRS, CDR2 YFSETQ. Losses at the gene ends were 3 bases for V and 2 bases for J; bases not matched to a gene: 9. CDR3 length equals 16 residues. CDR3 coding DNA: TGCGCCAGCAGCTCCGGAGGGACAGGATATCAAGAGACCCAGTACTTC. This encodes CASSSGGTGYQETQYF. Combining the CDR3 with reference TRBV5-1 and TRBJ2-5 gives the whole variable domain KAGVTQTPRYLIKTRGQQVTLSCSPISGHRSVSWYQQTPGQGLQFLFEYFSETQRNKGNFPGRFSGRQFSNSRSEMNVSTLELGDSALYLCASSSGGTGYQETQYFGPGTRLLVL.

This clone is a singleton in its sample. The chain is built from TRBV6-6 and TRBJ1-3; tentative D call: TRBD1 (6 bases). The ends were cut back, 6 bases at V and 0 bases at J, with 24 bases in the middle. This CDR3 has 19 residues. Per germline, CDR1 MNHNY and CDR2 SVGAGI (reference sequence). The CDR3 nucleotides read TGTGCCAGCAGCTTCCGACGGTCACTACAGGGAGCCTCTGGAAACACCATATATTTT. Protein: CASSFRRSLQGASGNTIYF.

The rearrangement uses TRBV5-5 and TRBJ2-1, with TRBD2 identical over 7 bases. Germline CDR1 is SGHKS and CDR2 is YYEKEE (reference sequence). CDR3 size: 15 residues. V lost 3 bases to trimming and J lost 6 bases; unmatched junction nucleotides: 9. As DNA, the CDR3 is TGTGCCAGCAGCTCCTTAGCGGGTTATTCCAATGAGCAGTTCTTC. It specifies CASSSLAGYSNEQFF.

The chain recombines TRBV9 with TRBJ2-7, with D unclear. V was clipped by 0 bases and J by 3 bases, with 7 bases between them. CDR1 is SGDLS and CDR2 is YYNGEE in the germline V gene. The CDR3 contains 13 residues. The CDR3 reads CASSVVPDYEQYF. DNA of the CDR3: TGTGCCAGCAGCGTAGTCCCAGACTACGAGCAGTACTTC.

The chain has TRBV7-8 and TRBJ1-2, with 8 bases lining up with TRBD1. This CDR3 is built from 15 residues. V was clipped by 6 bases and J by 0 bases; unmatched bases: 6. CDR1 SGHVS and CDR2 FQNEAQ come from the germline V gene. CDR3 in DNA: TGTGCCAGCAGTTCTAACAGGGGGGCTAACTATGGCTACACCTTC. Its translation is CASSSNRGANYGYTF.

This clone was picked up a small number of times. V and J are TRBV6-1 and TRBJ1-3; D is possibly TRBD1 (5 bases). The CDR3 sequence is 16 residues long. Deletions cut 2 bases from V and 0 bases from J, with 11 bases between. Germline assignment: CDR1 MNHNS and CDR2 SASEGT. DNA of the CDR3: TGTGCCAGCAGTGAACAAGGGGCCTTCTCTGGAAACACCATATATTTT. It yields the protein CASSEQGAFSGNTIYF.

The CDR3 sequence is CASSPDRGLTGNTIYF. The CDR3 DNA reads TGTGCCAGCAGTCCGGACAGGGGGTTAACTGGAAACACCATATATTTT. This rearrangement joins TRBV2 to TRBJ1-3, with 10 nucleotides matching TRBD1. The junction had 6 bases not matched to a gene; V was cut back by 5 bases and J by 2 bases. The length of the CDR3 is 16 residues. Germline values: CDR1 SNHLY, CDR2 FYNNEI.

This chain joins TRBV7-2 and TRBJ1-2, with 7 nucleotides matching TRBD1. This CDR3 contains 15 residues. V shed 5 bases, J shed 5 bases, and the junction held 11 bases outside the gene matches. The V gene's germline CDR1 is SGHTA and CDR2 FQGNSA. The CDR3 reads CASSRPSGGGYGYTF. The CDR3, as DNA: TGTGCCAGCAGCCGGCCCTCAGGGGGTGGGTATGGCTACACCTTC. Full variable domain (rest looked up from reference TRBV7-2 and TRBJ1-2): GAGVSQSPSNKVTEKGKDVELRCDPISGHTALYWYRQSLGQGLEFLIYFQGNSAPDKSGLPSDRFSAERTGGSVSTLTIQRTQQEDSAVYLCASSRPSGGGYGYTFGSGTRLTVV.

This clone has a single count. The rearrangement joins TRBV29-1 to TRBJ2-3; 7 nucleotides align to TRBD2. The V and J ends lost 5 bases and 1 base, in that order; junction bases with no gene match: 12. CDR3 size: 16 residues. Germline lookup yields CDR1 SQVTM and CDR2 ANQGSEA. The CDR3 is CSVNVGGYLGTDTQYF. In DNA, the CDR3 is TGCAGCGTTAACGTGGGGGGGTACCTCGGCACAGATACGCAGTATTTT.

The V and J genes are TRBV27 and TRBJ1-2; no definite D call. The CDR3 consists of 13 residues. CDR1 MNHEY and CDR2 SMNVEV come from the germline V gene (reference sequence). The V end was cut by 9 bases, the J end by 4 bases, with 15 bases between. CDR3 amino acids: CASSSITFYGYTF. CDR3 nucleotides: TGTGCCAGTTCTAGCATTACATTCTATGGCTACACCTTC.

The table lists this clone with a count of one. The chain has TRBV12-3 or TRBV12-4 and TRBJ1-4; D not resolved. The CDR3 sequence is 12 residues long. Trimming took 5 bases from V and 7 from J, leaving 8 bases between them. The CDR3 DNA is TGTGCCAGCAGTCTGGAGGGTGAAAAACTGTTTTTT. Protein: CASSLEGEKLFF.

V gene TRBV29-1 combines with J gene TRBJ2-1, with a weak D call TRBD2 (5 bases). The germline V and J ends were trimmed by 2 bases and 2 bases, with 16 bases remaining between them. Germline V gene sequence: CDR1 SQVTM, CDR2 ANQGSEA. The CDR3 loop spans 16 amino acids. CDR3 nucleotide sequence: TGCAGCGTTGAAACCCCCGGGGTAGGGACCTACAATGAGCAGTTCTTC. Amino acids: CSVETPGVGTYNEQFF.

The chain uses TRBV7-3 and TRBJ2-2, with 7 bases lining up with TRBD1. The V gene end was trimmed by 5 bases and the J gene end by 0 bases; junction bases not matched to a gene: 6. There are 16 residues in the CDR3. From germline, CDR1 is SGHTA and CDR2 FQGTGA. The CDR3 protein is CASSPRGLPNTGELFF. Written as DNA, the CDR3 is TGTGCCAGCAGCCCTAGGGGGCTTCCGAACACCGGGGAGCTGTTTTTT.

V gene TRBV29-1 combines with J gene TRBJ2-1, with D perhaps TRBD2 (5 bases). Trimming stripped 4 bases from V and 5 bases from J, with 18 bases between. The CDR3 has 15 amino acids. Germline V CDR1 and CDR2: SQVTM, ANQGSEA. CDR3 region: CSVVGLARLNNEQFF. CDR3 DNA sequence: TGCAGCGTTGTTGGGCTAGCAAGACTGAACAATGAGCAGTTCTTC.

Only one count was recorded for this clone. CDR3 sequence: CAISGPPAGGGVTDTQYF. CDR3 sequence (DNA): TGTGCCATCAGTGGGCCCCCCGCGGGGGGGGGAGTGACAGATACGCAGTATTTT. This sequence joins TRBV10-3 and TRBJ2-3; 9 bases align to TRBD2. The CDR3 runs to 18 residues. V lost 4 bases and J lost 3; bases outside the gene matches: 14. CDR1 ENHRY and CDR2 SYGVKD come from the germline V gene.

This rearrangement joins TRBV2 to TRBJ2-2; 11 bases line up with TRBD1. This CDR3 comprises 15 residues. J was trimmed by 5 bases and V by 6 bases; bases with no gene match: 5. Germline V gene sequence: CDR1 SNHLY, CDR2 FYNNEI. The CDR3: CASRKGTGGTGELFF. The CDR3 coding sequence is TGTGCCAGCAGGAAAGGGACAGGGGGAACCGGGGAGCTGTTTTTT.

The CDR3 nucleotides are TGTGCCAGCAGTTACCGGGACAGGGACCCCAAAAACATTCAGTACTTC. This translates into CASSYRDRDPKNIQYF. The chain has TRBV5-6 and TRBJ2-4; 9 nucleotides align to TRBD1. This CDR3 has 16 amino acids. V was clipped by 5 bases and J by 2 bases; unmatched bases: 8. CDR1 is SGHDT and CDR2 is YYEEEE in the germline V gene.

This chain connects TRBV5-4 to TRBJ2-7; tentatively, D is TRBD2 (5 bases). Germline CDR1 and CDR2: SGHNT and YYREEE (reference sequence). V was shortened by 0 bases and J by 4 bases, with 17 bases between the two germline ends. The CDR3 spans 16 residues. The CDR3 here is CASSLVGSGGQYEQYF. The CDR3 nucleotides are TGTGCCAGCAGCTTGGTGGGATCAGGCGGGCAATACGAGCAGTACTTC. The full variable domain, completed using reference TRBV5-4 and TRBJ2-7, is ETGVTQSPTHLIKTRGQQVTLRCSSQSGHNTVSWYQQALGQGPQFIFQYYREEENGRGNFPPRFSGLQFPNYSSELNVNALELDDSALYLCASSLVGSGGQYEQYFGPGTRLTVT.

The chain recombines TRBV28 with TRBJ1-1; 7 nucleotides line up with TRBD1. Germline-derived CDR1 and CDR2 are MDHEN and SYDVKM. The V and J ends lost 2 bases and 11 bases, in that order; junction bases with no gene match: 14. This CDR3 is built from 15 residues. In DNA form, the CDR3 reads TGTGCCAGCAGTTTAGTTCAGGAGGGGGCGGGTCGGGCTTTCTTT. Its translation: CASSLVQEGAGRAFF.

The V gene is TRBV28, the J gene TRBJ1-2; TRBD1 might be the D (5 bases). The CDR3 has 13 amino acids. The germline V and J ends were trimmed by 1 base and 7 bases, with 10 bases remaining between them. Looked up from germline, CDR1 is MDHEN and CDR2 is SYDVKM. The CDR3, as DNA: TGTGCCAGCAGTTTATTCAGGGATGCTGGCTACACCTTC. As protein: CASSLFRDAGYTF.

This chain links TRBV18 with TRBJ2-2; unclear D gene. The germline V and J ends were trimmed by 3 bases and 5 bases, with 13 bases remaining between them. This CDR3 has 15 residues. CDR1 is KGHSH, CDR2 LQKENI, per germline. Here the CDR3 DNA reads TGTGCCAGCTCACCGCTAACGCCCCGGACCGGGGAGCTGTTTTTT. Its translation is CASSPLTPRTGELFF.

This chain connects TRBV19 to TRBJ2-4; 11 positions match TRBD2. The germline gives CDR1 LNHDA, CDR2 SQIVND (reference sequence). The CDR3 has 15 residues. With 6 bases clipped from V and 6 bases from J, the junction kept 7 bases outside the gene matches. CDR3 bases: TGTGCCAGTAGACCCCAAGGGACTAGCGGAAACATTCAGTACTTC. Translated: CASRPQGTSGNIQYF.